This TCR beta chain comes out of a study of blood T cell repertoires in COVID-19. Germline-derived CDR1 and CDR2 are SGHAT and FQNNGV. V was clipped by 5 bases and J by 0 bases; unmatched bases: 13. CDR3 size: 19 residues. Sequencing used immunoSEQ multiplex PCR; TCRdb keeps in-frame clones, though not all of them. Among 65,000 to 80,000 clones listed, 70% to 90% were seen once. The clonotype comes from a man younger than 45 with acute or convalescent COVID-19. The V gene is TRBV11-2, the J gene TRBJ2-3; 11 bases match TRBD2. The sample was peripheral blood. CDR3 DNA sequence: TGTGCCAGCAGCCGGACAGGGGTACTAGCGGGAGCCAGCACAGATACGCAGTATTTT. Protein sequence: CASSRTGVLAGASTDTQYF.